This TCR beta chain was captured in a study of PD-1 blockade in classical Hodgkin lymphoma. Study-level findings and limits: Reports indicated that newly diagnosed patients had lower baseline TCR diversity than healthy donors did.

Note on this clone: The antigen is unknown.

Following autologous stem cell transplantation, relapse occurred in every patient, and exposure to brentuximab vedotin varied. The assay was immunoSEQ multiplex PCR, and TCRdb's table has in-frame clones only and misses some. The sample yields about 17,000 clones, 82% seen once. The CDR3 has 17 amino acids. J lost 9 bases, V lost 0 bases, and 14 bases had no gene match. Germline CDR1 PRHDT, CDR2 FYEKMQ (reference sequence). The chain carries TRBV13 and TRBJ2-1; 7 bases map to TRBD1. Material: peripheral blood mononuclear cells (PBMCs), obtained before the second cycle of nivolumab. The receptor was isolated from a human donor with classical Hodgkin lymphoma. The CDR3 DNA reads as TGTGCCAGCAGCTTAGGCAGGGGGTTGGTGGGTACGGGTGAGCAGTTCTTC. This sequence encodes CASSLGRGLVGTGEQFF.